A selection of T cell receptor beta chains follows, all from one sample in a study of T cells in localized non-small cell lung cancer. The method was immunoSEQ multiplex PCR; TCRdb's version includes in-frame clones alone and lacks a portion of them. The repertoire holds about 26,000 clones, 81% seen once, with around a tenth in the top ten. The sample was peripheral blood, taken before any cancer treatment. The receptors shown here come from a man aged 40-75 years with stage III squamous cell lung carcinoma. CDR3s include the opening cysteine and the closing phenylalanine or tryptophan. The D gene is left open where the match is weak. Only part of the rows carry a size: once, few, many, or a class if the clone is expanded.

TGTGCCAGCAGCTTCAGACACTCATCTAACTATGGCTACACCTTC	CASSFRHSSNYGYTF	TRBJ1-2	-	TRBV5-5	-
TGTGCTAGTGGTTTAGACGTCTTCAATGAGCAGTTCTTC	CASGLDVFNEQFF	TRBJ2-1	-	TRBV12-5	-
TGTGCCAGCTCACCGGACACCCTTCTATTTGATGGCTACACCTTC	CASSPDTLLFDGYTF	TRBJ1-2	-	TRBV18	-
TGTGCCAGCAGCCGAGGTGACGCTGGGGCCAACGTCCTGACTTTC	CASSRGDAGANVLTF	TRBJ2-6	-	TRBV5-5	-
TGTGCCAGCAGCTCCCGACTGGGGACCACGAACACCGGGGAGCTGTTTTTT	CASSSRLGTTNTGELFF	TRBJ2-2	-	TRBV7-8	-
TGTGCCAGCAGTTTATCCGGGACAGAACGATACGAGCAGTACTTC	CASSLSGTERYEQYF	TRBJ2-7	TRBD1	TRBV28	-
TGTGCCAGTGGGACAGGGGACGAGCAGTACTTC	CASGTGDEQYF	TRBJ2-7	TRBD1	TRBV19	-
TGCGCCAGCAGCCAAGGGGGGATAGCGGGTTGGGAGACCCAGTACTTC	CASSQGGIAGWETQYF	TRBJ2-5	TRBD2	TRBV4-1	-
TGTGCCAGCAGTTCCCCAGGGCTAAATCAGCCCCAGCATTTT	CASSSPGLNQPQHF	TRBJ1-5	-	TRBV27	-
TGTGCCAGCAGCTTCCAGGCCGCCGGGGAGCTGTTTTTT	CASSFQAAGELFF	TRBJ2-2	-	TRBV5-6	-
TGCGCCAGCAGCCCCCGGGACTCCCTCTGGGATGAGCAGTTCTTC	CASSPRDSLWDEQFF	TRBJ2-1	-	TRBV4-1	-
TGTGCCAGCAGCCCGACGACAGGTCGAAGCAATCAGCCCCAGCATTTT	CASSPTTGRSNQPQHF	TRBJ1-5	-	TRBV7-6	-
TGTGCCAGCAGCTTGCTCTCAGGGCTTTATGGCTACACCTTC	CASSLLSGLYGYTF	TRBJ1-2	-	TRBV5-6	few
TGCGCCAGCAAACCAGGGGGTTATTATGGCTACACCTTC	CASKPGGYYGYTF	TRBJ1-2	TRBD1	TRBV5-1	-
TGTGCCAGCAGTTTTTCTAGGGGGCTGGGTGAGCAGTTCTTC	CASSFSRGLGEQFF	TRBJ2-1	TRBD1	TRBV6-5	-
TGTGCCAGCAGCTTCCGCGGGGATACGCAGTATTTT	CASSFRGDTQYF	TRBJ2-3	-	TRBV11-2	-
TGTGCCAGCAGCCTTGGTAGGCGACCAGCAACTAATGAAAAACTGTTTTTT	CASSLGRRPATNEKLFF	TRBJ1-4	-	TRBV4-2	-
TGTGCCATCAGGCCAGAGATTAATCAGCCCCAGCATTTT	CAIRPEINQPQHF	TRBJ1-5	-	TRBV10-3	few
TGCGCCAGCAGCCTGGGACAGGGTGACGGCTACACCTTC	CASSLGQGDGYTF	TRBJ1-2	TRBD1	TRBV5-1	-
TGTGCCAGCAGTATGATTTTGAACACTGAAGCTTTCTTT	CASSMILNTEAFF	TRBJ1-1	-	TRBV2	-
TGTGCCAGCAGCCGGAGGGGGCGGGGAACCGGGGAGCTGTTTTTT	CASSRRGRGTGELFF	TRBJ2-2	-	TRBV14	-
TGTGCCAGCTCACCAAGCACATCTCAGCCCCAGCATTTT	CASSPSTSQPQHF	TRBJ1-5	-	TRBV18	-
TGTGCCAGCGGAGGGAGTAGGACTAGCGGACAAAACACCGGGGAGCTGTTTTTT	CASGGSRTSGQNTGELFF	TRBJ2-2	TRBD2	TRBV11-1	-
TGTGCCAGCCAGAGACAGTTTAACACCGGGGAGCTGTTTTTT	CASQRQFNTGELFF	TRBJ2-2	-	TRBV28	-
TGTGCCATAAAGGACAGAAACACCGGGGAGCTGTTTTTT	CAIKDRNTGELFF	TRBJ2-2	-	TRBV19	-
TGTGCCAGCAGTTTCGGGACAGAAACTTCCACCCTCCACTTT	CASSFGTETSTLHF	TRBJ1-6	TRBD1	TRBV27	few
TGTGCCAGTTCTAAGCGTGGGAGGGCCGCGGGGGATGAGCAGTTCTTC	CASSKRGRAAGDEQFF	TRBJ2-1	TRBD2	TRBV19	-
TGCGCCAGCAGCCAAGTATTGGGACCGCCCGGGGAGACCCAGTACTTC	CASSQVLGPPGETQYF	TRBJ2-5	-	TRBV4-1	-
TGTGCCAGCACTAACCGGGACAGCCCCTACGAGCAGTACTTC	CASTNRDSPYEQYF	TRBJ2-7	TRBD1	TRBV6-6	-
TGTGCCAGCAGTGAATTGGGGGAACTTGAAGCTTTCTTT	CASSELGELEAFF	TRBJ1-1	-	TRBV25-1	few
TGTGCCAGTAATAACAGGCCATACACTGAAGCTTTCTTT	CASNNRPYTEAFF	TRBJ1-1	-	TRBV19	-
TGTGCCAGCAGCCGACAGGGGGCCCTAAGCGGCTACACCTTC	CASSRQGALSGYTF	TRBJ1-2	TRBD1	TRBV9	-
TGTGCCAGCAGTTCCCTAAGGGAGGGACTACACAGGAATGAGCAGTTCTTC	CASSSLREGLHRNEQFF	TRBJ2-1	TRBD2	TRBV27	-
TGTGCCAGCAGTTCCGGGACAGGGGTCAATGAGCAGTTCTTC	CASSSGTGVNEQFF	TRBJ2-1	TRBD1	TRBV28	-
TGTGCCAGCAGTTACTCGTGGAGGGGGGTAGGAAACACCATATATTTT	CASSYSWRGVGNTIYF	TRBJ1-3	-	TRBV6-5	-
TGTGCCAGCAGCCAAGATATGCTAGCGGGAGGGCGAGAAGATACGCAGTATTTT	CASSQDMLAGGREDTQYF	TRBJ2-3	TRBD2	TRBV14	-
TGTGCCAGCAGTTGGGCGCCAAGCTCCTACGAGCAGTACTTC	CASSWAPSSYEQYF	TRBJ2-7	-	TRBV28	-
TGTGCCAGCAGTTTCGGGGACCGGGAGACCCAGTACTTC	CASSFGDRETQYF	TRBJ2-5	-	TRBV25-1	-
TGCCTGCCCGCGGATAACAATGAGCAGTTCTTC	CLPADNNEQFF	TRBJ2-1	-	TRBV20-1	once
TGCAGCGTTTTAACCGGGACCCAAGAGACCCAGTACTTC	CSVLTGTQETQYF	TRBJ2-5	-	TRBV29-1	-
TGTGCCAGCACTTTGGTCCGGGACAGGGTATCTGGGGAGCTGTTTTTT	CASTLVRDRVSGELFF	TRBJ2-2	TRBD1	TRBV7-8	-